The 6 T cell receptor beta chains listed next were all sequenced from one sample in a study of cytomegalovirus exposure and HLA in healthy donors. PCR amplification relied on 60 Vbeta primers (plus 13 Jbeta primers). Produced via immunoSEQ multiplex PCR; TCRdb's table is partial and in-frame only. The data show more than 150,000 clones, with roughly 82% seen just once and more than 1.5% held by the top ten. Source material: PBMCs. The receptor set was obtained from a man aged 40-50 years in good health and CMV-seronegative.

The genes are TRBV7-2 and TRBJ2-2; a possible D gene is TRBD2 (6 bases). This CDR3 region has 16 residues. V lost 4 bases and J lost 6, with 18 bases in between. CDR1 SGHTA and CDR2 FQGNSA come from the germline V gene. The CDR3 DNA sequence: TGTGCCAGCAGCTCCACCACTAACGCGGGGTCCGGGGAGCTGTTTTTT. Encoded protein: CASSSTTNAGSGELFF.

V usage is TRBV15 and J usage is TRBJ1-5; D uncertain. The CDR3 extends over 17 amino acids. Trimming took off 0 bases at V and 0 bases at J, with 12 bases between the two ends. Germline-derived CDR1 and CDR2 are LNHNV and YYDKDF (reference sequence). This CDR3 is CATSRDPGYYSNQPQHF. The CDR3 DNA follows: TGTGCCACCAGCAGAGACCCCGGATACTATAGCAATCAGCCCCAGCATTTT.

CDR3 loop: CASSKGQGENTEAFF. For the CDR3, the DNA is TGCGCCAGCAGCAAGGGACAGGGGGAGAACACTGAAGCTTTCTTT. This rearrangement joins TRBV5-1 to TRBJ1-1, with 11 bases lining up with TRBD1. With 4 bases clipped from V and 1 base from J, the junction kept 3 bases outside the gene matches. Germline lookup yields CDR1 SGHRS and CDR2 YFSETQ. The CDR3 is made up of 15 amino acids.

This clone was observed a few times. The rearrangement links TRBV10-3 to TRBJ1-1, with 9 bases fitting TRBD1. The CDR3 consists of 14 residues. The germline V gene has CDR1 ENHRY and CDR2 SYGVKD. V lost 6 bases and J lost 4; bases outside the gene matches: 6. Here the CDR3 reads CAISPMDRGTEAFF. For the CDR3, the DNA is TGTGCCATCAGCCCGATGGACAGGGGCACTGAAGCTTTCTTT.

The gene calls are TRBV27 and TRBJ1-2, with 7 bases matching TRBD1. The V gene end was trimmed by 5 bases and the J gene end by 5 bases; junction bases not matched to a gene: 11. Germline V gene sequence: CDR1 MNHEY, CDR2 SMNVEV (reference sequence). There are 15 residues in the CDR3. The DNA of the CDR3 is TGTGCCAGCAGTCCACGGACAGGCCCTCAATATGGCTACACCTTC. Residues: CASSPRTGPQYGYTF.

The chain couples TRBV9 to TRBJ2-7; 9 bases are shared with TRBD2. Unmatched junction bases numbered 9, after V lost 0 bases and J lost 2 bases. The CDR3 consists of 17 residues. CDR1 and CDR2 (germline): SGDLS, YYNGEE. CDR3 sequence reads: CASSVAVGGGGAYEQYF. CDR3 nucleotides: TGTGCCAGCAGCGTAGCCGTTGGGGGCGGGGGGGCCTACGAGCAGTACTTC.